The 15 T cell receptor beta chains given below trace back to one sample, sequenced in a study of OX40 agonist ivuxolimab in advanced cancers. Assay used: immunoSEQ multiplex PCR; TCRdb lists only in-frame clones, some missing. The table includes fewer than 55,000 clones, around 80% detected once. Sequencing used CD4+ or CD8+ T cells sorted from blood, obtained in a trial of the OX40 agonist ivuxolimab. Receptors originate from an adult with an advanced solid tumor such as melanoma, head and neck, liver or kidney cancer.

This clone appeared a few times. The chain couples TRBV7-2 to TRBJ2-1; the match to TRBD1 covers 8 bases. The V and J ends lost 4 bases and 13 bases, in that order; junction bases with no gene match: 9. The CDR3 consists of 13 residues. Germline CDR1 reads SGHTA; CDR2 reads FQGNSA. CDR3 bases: TGTGCCAGCAGCTCCTACTCCGGGACAGGTCAGTTCTTC. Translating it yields CASSSYSGTGQFF.

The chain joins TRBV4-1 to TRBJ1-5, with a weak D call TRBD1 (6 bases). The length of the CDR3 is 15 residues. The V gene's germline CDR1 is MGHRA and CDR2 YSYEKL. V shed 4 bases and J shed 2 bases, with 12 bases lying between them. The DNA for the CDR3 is TGCGCCAGCAGCCTGAACAGGGACGGCAATCAGCCCCAGCATTTT. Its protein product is CASSLNRDGNQPQHF.

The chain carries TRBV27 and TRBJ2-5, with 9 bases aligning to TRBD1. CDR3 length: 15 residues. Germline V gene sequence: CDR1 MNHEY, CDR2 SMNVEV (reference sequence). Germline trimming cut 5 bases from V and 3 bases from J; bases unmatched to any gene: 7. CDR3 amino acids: CASSTGTGFEETQYF. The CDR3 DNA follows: TGTGCCAGCAGTACCGGGACAGGGTTCGAAGAGACCCAGTACTTC.

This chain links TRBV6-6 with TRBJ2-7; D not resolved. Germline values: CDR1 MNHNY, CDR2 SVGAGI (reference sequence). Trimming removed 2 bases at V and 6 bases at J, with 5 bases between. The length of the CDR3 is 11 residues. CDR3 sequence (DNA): TGTGCCAGCAGTTACAAACTCGAGCAGTACGTC. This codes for CASSYKLEQYV.

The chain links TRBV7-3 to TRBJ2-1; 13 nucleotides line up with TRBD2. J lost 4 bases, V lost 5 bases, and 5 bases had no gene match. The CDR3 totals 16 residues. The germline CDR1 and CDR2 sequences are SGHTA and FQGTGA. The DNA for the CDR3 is TGTGCCAGCAGCCCTGGACTAGCGGGGGTTTACAATGAGCAGTTCTTC. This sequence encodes CASSPGLAGVYNEQFF.

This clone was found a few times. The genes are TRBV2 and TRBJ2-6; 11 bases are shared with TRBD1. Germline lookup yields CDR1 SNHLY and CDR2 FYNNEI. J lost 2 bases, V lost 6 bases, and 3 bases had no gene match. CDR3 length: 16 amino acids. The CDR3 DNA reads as TGTGCCAGCAGACCGGACAGGGGGCCTGGGGCCAACGTCCTGACTTTC. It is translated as CASRPDRGPGANVLTF.

CDR3 in DNA: TGTGCCAGCAGCGTTCTGACAGGGGGTTTGTCGGGGTACTTC. Protein sequence: CASSVLTGGLSGYF. The J gene is TRBJ2-5, the V gene TRBV7-9; TRBD1 matches 9 bases. CDR1 is SEHNR, CDR2 FQNEAQ, per germline (reference sequence). V dropped 5 bases and J dropped 13; count of bases not matched to a gene: 14. The CDR3 is 14 residues long.

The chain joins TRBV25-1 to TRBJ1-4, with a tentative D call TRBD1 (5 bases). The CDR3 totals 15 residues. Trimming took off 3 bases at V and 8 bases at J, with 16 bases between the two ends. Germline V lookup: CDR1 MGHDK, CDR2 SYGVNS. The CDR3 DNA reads TGTGCCAGCAGTGATGTTGAGGGGTTTGTAGAAAAACTGTTTTTT. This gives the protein CASSDVEGFVEKLFF.

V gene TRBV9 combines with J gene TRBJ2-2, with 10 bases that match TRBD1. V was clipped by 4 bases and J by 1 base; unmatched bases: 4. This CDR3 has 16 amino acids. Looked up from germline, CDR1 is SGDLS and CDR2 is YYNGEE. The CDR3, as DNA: TGTGCCAGCAGCCCGCGGACAGGGGGGAACACCGGGGAGCTGTTTTTT. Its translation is CASSPRTGGNTGELFF.

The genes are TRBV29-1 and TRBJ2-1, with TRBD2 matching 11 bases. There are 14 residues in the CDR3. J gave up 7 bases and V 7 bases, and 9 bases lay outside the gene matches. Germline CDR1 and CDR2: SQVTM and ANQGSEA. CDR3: CSGTSGLDGNEQFF. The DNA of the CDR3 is TGCAGCGGGACTAGCGGGTTAGATGGGAATGAGCAGTTCTTC.

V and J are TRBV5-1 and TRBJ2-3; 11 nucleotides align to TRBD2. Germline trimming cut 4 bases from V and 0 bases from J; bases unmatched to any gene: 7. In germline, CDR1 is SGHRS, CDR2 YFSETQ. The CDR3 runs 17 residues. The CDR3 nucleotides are TGCGCCAGCAGCCCCACCGGGACTAGCGGTAGCACAGATACGCAGTATTTT. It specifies CASSPTGTSGSTDTQYF.

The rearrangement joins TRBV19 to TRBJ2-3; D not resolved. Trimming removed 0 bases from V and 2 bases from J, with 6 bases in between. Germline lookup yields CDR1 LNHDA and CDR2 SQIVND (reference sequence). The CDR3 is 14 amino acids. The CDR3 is CASSIDRATDTQYF. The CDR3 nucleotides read TGTGCCAGTAGTATAGATCGAGCCACAGATACGCAGTATTTT.

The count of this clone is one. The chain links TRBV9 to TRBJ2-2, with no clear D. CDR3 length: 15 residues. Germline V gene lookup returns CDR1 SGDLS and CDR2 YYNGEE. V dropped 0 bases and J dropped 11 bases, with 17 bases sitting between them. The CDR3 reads CASSVGIGLTPELFF. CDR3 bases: TGTGCCAGCAGCGTAGGTATAGGCTTGACTCCAGAGCTGTTTTTT.

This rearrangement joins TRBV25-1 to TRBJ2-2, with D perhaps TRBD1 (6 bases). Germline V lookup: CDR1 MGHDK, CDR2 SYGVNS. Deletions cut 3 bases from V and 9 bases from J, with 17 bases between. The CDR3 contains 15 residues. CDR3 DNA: TGTGCCAGCAGTGAGCTGGACAGTATCTTTCGGGAGCTGTTTTTT. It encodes CASSELDSIFRELFF. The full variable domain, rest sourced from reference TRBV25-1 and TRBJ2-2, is EADIYQTPRYLVIGTGKKITLECSQTMGHDKMYWYQQDPGMELHLIHYSYGVNSTEKGDLSSESTVSRIRTEHFPLTLESARPSHTSQYLCASSELDSIFRELFFGEGSRLTVL.

The DNA for the CDR3 is TGTGCCAGCAGCGTAGCGGGTAGCGGGATTTCCAATGAGCAGTTCTTC. It codes for CASSVAGSGISNEQFF. The chain is built from TRBV9 and TRBJ2-1; 8 nucleotides line up with TRBD2. The germline gives CDR1 SGDLS, CDR2 YYNGEE. V shed 0 bases, J shed 6 bases, and the junction held 8 bases outside the gene matches. The CDR3 runs 16 residues. Variable domain in full (rest from reference TRBV9 and TRBJ2-1): DSGVTQTPKHLITATGQRVTLRCSPRSGDLSVYWYQQSLDQGLQFLIQYYNGEERAKGNILERFSAQQFPDLHSELNLSSLELGDSALYFCASSVAGSGISNEQFFGPGTRLTVL.